This is a list of T cell receptor beta chains from one sample in a study of beta chain features in type 1 diabetes. The assay was immunoSEQ multiplex PCR, and TCRdb's table has in-frame clones only and misses some. The repertoire holds 150,000 or so clones, with roughly 60% as singletons. Input material: naive CD4+ T cells from blood. The receptors were sampled from a man aged 30 to 39 with type 1 diabetes. Each CDR3 is given with its conserved first and last residue. Fields, in order: CDR3 protein, CDR3 DNA, J gene, clone size, V gene, D gene. A D gene is named only where the DNA matches it firmly. Where a row states a size, it is once, few, many or the class of an expanded clone; other rows omit it.

CDR3aa: CASTRTSGGMNEQFF
CDR3nt: TGTGCCAGCACCCGAACTAGCGGGGGAATGAATGAGCAGTTCTTC
j_gene: TRBJ2-1
abundance: .
v_gene: TRBV6-6
d_gene: TRBD2

CDR3aa: CASSQDPRAGSETQYF
CDR3nt: TGCGCCAGCAGCCAAGATCCGCGAGCGGGGTCCGAGACCCAGTACTTC
j_gene: TRBJ2-5
abundance: once
v_gene: TRBV4-3
d_gene: TRBD2

CDR3aa: CSASAEETQYF
CDR3nt: TGCAGTGCTAGTGCTGAAGAGACCCAGTACTTC
j_gene: TRBJ2-5
abundance: .
v_gene: TRBV20-1
d_gene: .

CDR3aa: CASSLIRASTDTQYF
CDR3nt: TGCGCCAGCAGCTTGATAAGGGCGAGCACAGATACGCAGTATTTT
j_gene: TRBJ2-3
abundance: .
v_gene: TRBV5-1
d_gene: .

CDR3aa: CASSQDHRVRETQYF
CDR3nt: TGTGCCAGCAGCCAAGATCACCGGGTACGAGAGACCCAGTACTTC
j_gene: TRBJ2-5
abundance: .
v_gene: TRBV14
d_gene: .

CDR3aa: CASSPVPGGNTGELFF
CDR3nt: TGTGCCAGCAGCCCCGTTCCGGGGGGAAACACCGGGGAGCTGTTTTTT
j_gene: TRBJ2-2
abundance: once
v_gene: TRBV7-2
d_gene: TRBD2

CDR3aa: CRPPADTQYF
CDR3nt: TGCAGACCCCCGGCAGATACGCAGTATTTT
j_gene: TRBJ2-3
abundance: .
v_gene: TRBV20-1
d_gene: .

CDR3aa: CASSFRTVFQYF
CDR3nt: TGTGCCAGCAGTTTCCGGACTGTCTTTCAGTACTTC
j_gene: TRBJ2-7
abundance: .
v_gene: TRBV28
d_gene: .

CDR3aa: CASSQLAIGENIQYF
CDR3nt: TGTGCCAGCAGCCAACTAGCAATTGGAGAAAACATTCAGTACTTC
j_gene: TRBJ2-4
abundance: .
v_gene: TRBV6-5
d_gene: .

CDR3aa: CASRRLAGDRAKNIQYF
CDR3nt: TGTGCCAGCAGACGACTAGCGGGGGACAGGGCCAAAAACATTCAGTACTTC
j_gene: TRBJ2-4
abundance: .
v_gene: TRBV11-2
d_gene: TRBD2

CDR3aa: CASSPQRGQETQYF
CDR3nt: TGTGCCAGCTCACCCCAGCGGGGCCAAGAGACCCAGTACTTC
j_gene: TRBJ2-5
abundance: .
v_gene: TRBV18
d_gene: TRBD2

CDR3aa: CASSLGTEVNEQFF
CDR3nt: TGTGCCAGCAGCTTAGGGACGGAGGTCAATGAGCAGTTCTTC
j_gene: TRBJ2-1
abundance: .
v_gene: TRBV7-2
d_gene: .

CDR3aa: CASSGGGQLVEQYF
CDR3nt: TGTGCCAGCAGCGGAGGGGGACAGCTCGTCGAGCAGTACTTC
j_gene: TRBJ2-7
abundance: .
v_gene: TRBV9
d_gene: TRBD1

CDR3aa: CAWSVGHLTDTQYF
CDR3nt: TGTGCCTGGAGTGTCGGACACCTCACAGATACGCAGTATTTT
j_gene: TRBJ2-3
abundance: .
v_gene: TRBV30
d_gene: .

CDR3aa: CASSPWTGGNSPLHF
CDR3nt: TGTGCCAGCAGCCCCTGGACAGGCGGAAATTCACCCCTCCACTTT
j_gene: TRBJ1-6
abundance: .
v_gene: TRBV7-6
d_gene: TRBD1

CDR3aa: CSVGTGRNQPQHF
CDR3nt: TGCAGCGTTGGGACAGGGAGGAATCAGCCCCAGCATTTT
j_gene: TRBJ1-5
abundance: .
v_gene: TRBV29-1
d_gene: TRBD1

CDR3aa: CASRLAGSTDTQYF
CDR3nt: TGTGCCAGCAGACTAGCGGGGTCCACAGATACGCAGTATTTT
j_gene: TRBJ2-3
abundance: few
v_gene: TRBV25-1
d_gene: TRBD2

CDR3aa: CASSLLWGNEQFF
CDR3nt: TGTGCCAGCAGCTTACTCTGGGGAAATGAGCAGTTCTTC
j_gene: TRBJ2-1
abundance: .
v_gene: TRBV7-2
d_gene: .

CDR3aa: CASSRSGQGADTQYF
CDR3nt: TGTGCCAGCAGCCGCTCCGGACAGGGGGCAGATACGCAGTATTTT
j_gene: TRBJ2-3
abundance: .
v_gene: TRBV7-2
d_gene: TRBD1